This TCR beta chain was recorded in a study of blood T cell repertoires in COVID-19. Study-wide context: Researchers got acute and convalescent COVID-19 samples from the United States, Italy and Spain. In each case, the material was cDNA or gDNA derived from T cells, B-cell-depleted T cells, or PBMCs.

The length of the CDR3 is 14 residues. Deletions cut 5 bases from V and 1 base from J, with 11 bases between. Germline-derived CDR1 and CDR2 are LNHDA and SQIVND (reference sequence). Original data processing: Amplification from reference gene primers served as the basis for estimated nucleated cell counts. Sequencing was performed with immunoSEQ multiplex PCR; in TCRdb, only in-frame clones are kept and a portion is missing. The V and J calls and clone size were taken over from that table, and D and trimming were inferred from the DNA. The repertoire holds about 74,000 clones, with 84% as singletons.

This TCR was recovered from a middle-aged man with active COVID-19. Sequencing used peripheral blood. The chain is built from TRBV19 and TRBJ1-1; D remains unclear. The CDR3 bases are TGTGCCAGTAGTTCCCCCGCACAGAACACTGAAGCTTTCTTT. Its protein is CASSSPAQNTEAFF. Complete variable domain (other parts from reference TRBV19 and TRBJ1-1): DGGITQSPKYLFRKEGQNVTLSCEQNLNHDAMYWYRQDPGQGLRLIYYSQIVNDFQKGDIAEGYSVSREKKESFPLTVTSAQKNPTAFYLCASSSPAQNTEAFFGQGTRLTVV.